This T cell receptor beta chain stems from a study of T cells in Graves' hyperthyroidism and ophthalmopathy. Germline assignment: CDR1 MNHEY and CDR2 SVGAGI. V lost 4 bases and J lost 0, with 10 bases in between. CDR3 length: 15 amino acids. The source material, RNA transcripts, was used to amplify TCR beta CDR3 regions. The TCR CDR3 first-round RT-PCR relied on the HTBI primer set. Each CDR3 protein gets one entry after TCRdb re-called the multiplex PCR reads with MiXCR. The data hold about 840,000 distinct CDR3 sequences, with roughly 40% observed a single time. The TCR sequence derives from a man aged 18 to 35 with Graves' hyperthyroidism. The specimen sequenced was blood. This rearrangement joins TRBV6-5 to TRBJ1-5; no definite D call. The CDR3 DNA sequence: TGTGCCAGCAGTTCTCCACACCTTAGCAATCAGCCCCAGCATTTT. Its translation: CASSSPHLSNQPQHF.